This TCR beta chain was captured in a study of control samples from healthy donors and cancer patients. Germline CDR1 and CDR2: MNHEY and SMNVEV (reference sequence). The CDR3 length is 14 residues. J lost 2 bases, V lost 6 bases, and 6 bases had no gene match. Measured with immunoSEQ multiplex PCR; TCRdb has only the in-frame clones, and not every one. The table has about 140,000 clones, roughly 94% seen once. J is TRBJ1-2 and V is TRBV27; TRBD1 agrees at 7 bases. Sample: blood. This clonotype was sampled from a middle-aged man in good health. The CDR3 bases are TGTGCCAGCAGCTTAAAGACAGGGAACTATGGCTACACCTTC. This codes for CASSLKTGNYGYTF.